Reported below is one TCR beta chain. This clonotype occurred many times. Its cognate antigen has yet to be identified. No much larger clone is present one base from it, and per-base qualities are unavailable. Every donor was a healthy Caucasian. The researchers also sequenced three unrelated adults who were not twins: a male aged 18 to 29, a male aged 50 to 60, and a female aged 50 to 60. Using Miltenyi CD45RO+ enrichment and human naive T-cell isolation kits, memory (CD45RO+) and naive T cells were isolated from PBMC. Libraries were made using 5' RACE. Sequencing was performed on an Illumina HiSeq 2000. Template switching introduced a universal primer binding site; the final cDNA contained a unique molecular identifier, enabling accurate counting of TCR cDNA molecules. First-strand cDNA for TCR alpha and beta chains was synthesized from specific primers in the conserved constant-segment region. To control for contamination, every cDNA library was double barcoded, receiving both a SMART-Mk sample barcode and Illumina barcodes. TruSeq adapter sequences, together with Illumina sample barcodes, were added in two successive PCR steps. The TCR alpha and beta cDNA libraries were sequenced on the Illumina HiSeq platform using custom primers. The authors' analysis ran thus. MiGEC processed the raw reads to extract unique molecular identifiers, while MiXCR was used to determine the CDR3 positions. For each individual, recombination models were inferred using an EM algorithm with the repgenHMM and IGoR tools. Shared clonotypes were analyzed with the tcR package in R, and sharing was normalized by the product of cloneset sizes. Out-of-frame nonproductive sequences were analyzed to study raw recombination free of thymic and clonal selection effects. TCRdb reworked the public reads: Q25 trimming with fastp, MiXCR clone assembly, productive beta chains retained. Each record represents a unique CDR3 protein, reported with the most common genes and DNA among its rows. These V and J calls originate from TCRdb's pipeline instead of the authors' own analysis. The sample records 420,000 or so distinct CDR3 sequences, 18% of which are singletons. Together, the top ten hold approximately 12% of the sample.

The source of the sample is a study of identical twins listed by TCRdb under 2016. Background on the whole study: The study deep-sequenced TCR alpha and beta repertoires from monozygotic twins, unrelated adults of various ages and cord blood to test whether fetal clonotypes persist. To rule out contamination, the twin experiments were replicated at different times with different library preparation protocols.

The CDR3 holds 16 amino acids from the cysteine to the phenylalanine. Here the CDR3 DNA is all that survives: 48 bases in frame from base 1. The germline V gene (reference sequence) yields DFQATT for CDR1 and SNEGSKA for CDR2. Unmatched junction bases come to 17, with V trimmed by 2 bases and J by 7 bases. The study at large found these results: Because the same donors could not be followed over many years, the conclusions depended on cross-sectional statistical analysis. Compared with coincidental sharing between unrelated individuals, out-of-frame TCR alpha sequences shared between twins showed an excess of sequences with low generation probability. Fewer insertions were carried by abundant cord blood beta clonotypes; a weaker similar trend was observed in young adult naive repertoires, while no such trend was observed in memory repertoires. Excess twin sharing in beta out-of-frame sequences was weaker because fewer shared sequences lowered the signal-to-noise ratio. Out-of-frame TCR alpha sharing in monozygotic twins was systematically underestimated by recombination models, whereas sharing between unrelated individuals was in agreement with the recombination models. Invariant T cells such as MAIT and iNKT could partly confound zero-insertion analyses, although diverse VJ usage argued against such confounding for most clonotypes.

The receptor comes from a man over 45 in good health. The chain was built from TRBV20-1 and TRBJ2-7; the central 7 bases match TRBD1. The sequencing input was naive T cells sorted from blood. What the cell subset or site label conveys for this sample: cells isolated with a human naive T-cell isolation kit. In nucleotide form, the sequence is TGCAGTGCTAGAACCAAAACAGGGGTTTTGCCTGGTGAGCAGTACTTC. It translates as CSARTKTGVLPGEQYF.